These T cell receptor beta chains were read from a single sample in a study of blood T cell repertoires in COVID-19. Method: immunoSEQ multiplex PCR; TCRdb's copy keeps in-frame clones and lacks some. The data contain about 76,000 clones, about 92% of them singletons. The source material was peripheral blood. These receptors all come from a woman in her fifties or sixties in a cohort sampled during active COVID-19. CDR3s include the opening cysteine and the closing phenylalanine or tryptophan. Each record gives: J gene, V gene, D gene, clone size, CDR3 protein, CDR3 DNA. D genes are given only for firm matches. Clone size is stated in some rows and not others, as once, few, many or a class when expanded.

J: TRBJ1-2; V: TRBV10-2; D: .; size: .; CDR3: CASSESAFHRTGYTF; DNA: TGCGCCAGCAGTGAGTCAGCCTTCCACAGGACGGGCTACACCTTC
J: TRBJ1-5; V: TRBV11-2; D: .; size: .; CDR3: CASSLTGNQPQHF; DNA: TGTGCCAGCAGCCTAACAGGGAACCAGCCCCAGCATTTT
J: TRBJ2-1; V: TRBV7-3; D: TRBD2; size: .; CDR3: CASSLGQQRGRYNEQFF; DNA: TGTGCCAGCAGCTTGGGCCAGCAGCGGGGTAGATACAATGAGCAGTTCTTC
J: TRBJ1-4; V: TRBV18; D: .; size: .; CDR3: CASSPAGTPYEKLFF; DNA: TGTGCCAGCTCACCAGCCGGGACACCTTATGAAAAACTGTTTTTT
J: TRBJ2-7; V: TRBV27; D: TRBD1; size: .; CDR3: CASSPRDRFSYEQYF; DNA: TGTGCCAGCAGTCCCCGGGACAGATTCTCCTACGAGCAGTACTTC
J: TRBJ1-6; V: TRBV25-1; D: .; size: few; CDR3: CASGGRYNSPLHF; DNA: TGTGCCAGCGGAGGGAGGTATAATTCACCCCTCCACTTT
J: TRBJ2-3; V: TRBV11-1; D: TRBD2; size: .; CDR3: CASLRRGAGERDTQYF; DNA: TGTGCCAGCCTCCGGAGGGGAGCGGGAGAACGAGATACGCAGTATTTT
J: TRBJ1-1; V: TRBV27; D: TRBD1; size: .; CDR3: CASSLRTGVLEAFF; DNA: TGTGCCAGCAGCCTGAGGACAGGGGTTCTTGAAGCTTTCTTT
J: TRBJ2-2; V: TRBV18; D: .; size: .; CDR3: CASSADQAGTGELFF; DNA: TGTGCCAGCTCGGCCGACCAGGCGGGGACCGGGGAGCTGTTTTTT
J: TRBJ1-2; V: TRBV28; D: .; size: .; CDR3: CASSSPPPLQGYGYTF; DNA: TGTGCCAGCAGTTCCCCTCCCCCTTTACAGGGCTATGGCTACACCTTC
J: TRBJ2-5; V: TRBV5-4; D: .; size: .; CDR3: CASSNPGQETQYF; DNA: TGTGCCAGCAGCAACCCCGGTCAAGAGACCCAGTACTTC
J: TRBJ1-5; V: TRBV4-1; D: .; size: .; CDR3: CASSQARELNQPQHF; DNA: TGCGCCAGCAGCCAAGCCAGGGAACTCAATCAGCCCCAGCATTTT
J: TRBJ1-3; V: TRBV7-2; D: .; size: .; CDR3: CASSLVGGRNTIYF; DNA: TGTGCCAGCAGCTTAGTGGGGGGGAGAAACACCATATATTTT
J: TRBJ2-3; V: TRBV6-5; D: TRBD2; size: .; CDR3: CATRAGSSTDTQYF; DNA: TGTGCCACCAGAGCGGGGAGTAGCACAGATACGCAGTATTTT
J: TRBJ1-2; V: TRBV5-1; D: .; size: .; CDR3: CASSPEAEYGYTF; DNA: TGCGCCAGCAGCCCAGAGGCGGAATATGGCTACACCTTC
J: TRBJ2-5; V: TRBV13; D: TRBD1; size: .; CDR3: CASSLSRGRATQYF; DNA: TGTGCCAGCAGCTTATCTAGGGGGCGGGCGACCCAGTACTTC
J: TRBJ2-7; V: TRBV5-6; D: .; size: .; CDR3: CASSLAPPNELDEQYF; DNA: TGTGCCAGCAGCTTGGCCCCACCGAATGAGCTGGACGAGCAGTACTTC
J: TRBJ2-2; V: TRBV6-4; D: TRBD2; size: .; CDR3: CASSELAGANTGELFF; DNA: TGTGCCAGCAGTGAGTTAGCGGGAGCGAACACCGGGGAGCTGTTTTTT
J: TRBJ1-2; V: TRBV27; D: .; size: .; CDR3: CASSLRQGYGYTF; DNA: TGTGCCAGCAGTCTCCGACAAGGCTATGGCTACACCTTC
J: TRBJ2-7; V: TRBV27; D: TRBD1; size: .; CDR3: CASSPGTGGYEQYF; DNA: TGTGCCAGCAGTCCCGGGACAGGGGGCTACGAGCAGTACTTC
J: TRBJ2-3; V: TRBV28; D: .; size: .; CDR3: CASSWGGRDTDTQYF; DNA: TGTGCCAGCAGTTGGGGGGGGCGGGACACAGATACGCAGTATTTT
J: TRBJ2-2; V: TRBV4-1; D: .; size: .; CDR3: CASSPGIYLGTGELFF; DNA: TGCGCCAGCAGCCCCGGGATCTACTTGGGCACCGGGGAGCTGTTTTTT